This is a list of T cell receptor beta chains from one sample in a study of blood T cell repertoires in COVID-19. Profiled with immunoSEQ multiplex PCR; TCRdb holds only in-frame clones, not every one. Altogether more than 75,000 clones are present, around 90% being singletons, with the ten largest covering about 4.8%. Sequencing input: peripheral blood. The receptors stem from a woman of 80 years or more with acute or convalescent COVID-19. CDR3s include the opening cysteine and the closing phenylalanine or tryptophan. The order of the fields is J gene, clone size, V gene, D gene, CDR3 protein. The D gene is left open where the match is weak. Clone size, where shown, is once, few, many, or a class for clones that have expanded.

TRBJ2-2 | NA | TRBV7-3 | TRBD2 | CASSQRGLAGGLNTGELFF
TRBJ2-5 | NA | TRBV10-2 | TRBD1 | CASRKGTVQETQYF
TRBJ1-2 | few | TRBV18 | NA | CASSPPLTQALANYGYTF
TRBJ1-2 | NA | TRBV3-1/TRBV3-2 | TRBD1 | CASSQGTGGNYGYTF
TRBJ1-1 | NA | TRBV6-5 | NA | CATRMGADTEAFF
TRBJ2-5 | few | TRBV25-1 | NA | CASSAKAGGETQYF
TRBJ1-5 | NA | TRBV19 | NA | CASSSGAFNQPQHF
TRBJ1-2 | NA | TRBV7-2 | NA | CASSLAGHPPYGYTF
TRBJ2-2 | NA | TRBV29-1 | TRBD2 | CSVEDGGAGYTGELFF
TRBJ2-3 | NA | TRBV10-1 | TRBD1 | CASSGRQGSTDTQYF
TRBJ2-1 | NA | TRBV7-2 | TRBD2 | CASSSRTSGRNNEQFF
TRBJ1-2 | NA | TRBV7-9 | NA | CASSLGQNNYGYTF
TRBJ2-3 | few | TRBV6-5 | NA | CASSYSGLWNTQYF
TRBJ1-2 | NA | TRBV18 | TRBD1 | CASHRDLTGGDGYTF
TRBJ2-7 | few | TRBV6-5 | TRBD1 | CASSSDRHEQYF
TRBJ2-7 | NA | TRBV6-2/TRBV6-3 | TRBD1 | CASSFTLPGQGNEQYF
TRBJ2-1 | NA | TRBV9 | NA | CASSVGHSSSYNEQFF
TRBJ1-1 | NA | TRBV19 | TRBD1 | CASSLPLDRAEAFF
TRBJ2-7 | NA | TRBV6-6 | TRBD1 | CASLDRGPYEQYF
TRBJ1-1 | NA | TRBV7-8 | TRBD1 | CASGWTGGLNTEAFF
TRBJ2-2 | NA | TRBV5-8 | TRBD2 | CASTQWSGGNTGELFF
TRBJ1-2 | NA | TRBV7-2 | NA | CASSLVRHKGYTF
TRBJ2-7 | few | TRBV12-5 | TRBD1 | CASGLDRALEQYF
TRBJ2-2 | NA | TRBV7-2 | TRBD1 | CASRGTGSKTGELFF
TRBJ2-5 | NA | TRBV29-1 | NA | CSVEGGYGETQYF
TRBJ2-1 | NA | TRBV5-1 | NA | CASSDLTGNEQFF
TRBJ1-6 | NA | TRBV5-1 | TRBD1 | CASSPGQGNSPLHF
TRBJ2-1 | NA | TRBV7-8 | TRBD2 | CATSRVRLAGVNNEQFF
TRBJ2-7 | NA | TRBV19 | TRBD2 | CASSPEGLAGGNYEQYF
TRBJ2-5 | NA | TRBV7-9 | TRBD2 | CASSLEYLASGGQETQYF
TRBJ1-5 | NA | TRBV12-5 | TRBD1 | CASGTGVNQPQHF
TRBJ2-1 | NA | TRBV4-3 | TRBD2 | CASSQAGTGGPRNEQFF
TRBJ2-1 | NA | TRBV2 | NA | CASTPSYEQFF
TRBJ1-1 | NA | TRBV14 | NA | CASRRLAGINTEAFF
TRBJ1-1 | NA | TRBV19 | NA | CASSIVEFGNTEAFF
TRBJ1-4 | NA | TRBV6-2/TRBV6-3 | NA | CASSYSGSNEKLFF
TRBJ2-6 | NA | TRBV2 | TRBD2 | CASSELSVLAGRSGANVLTF
TRBJ1-1 | NA | TRBV5-4 | NA | CASSADRNTEAFF
TRBJ1-2 | NA | TRBV7-2 | NA | CASSSTGFGYTF
TRBJ2-5 | NA | TRBV2 | NA | CASSEKTQYF
TRBJ2-7 | NA | TRBV19 | TRBD1 | CASSLRQGVGEQYF
TRBJ1-2 | NA | TRBV5-1 | TRBD1 | CASSDRDRGGYGYTF
TRBJ2-1 | NA | TRBV7-2 | NA | CASSLDPRYNEQFF
TRBJ2-5 | NA | TRBV13 | TRBD1 | CASSRTGVGETQYF
TRBJ1-2 | few | TRBV7-2 | NA | CASSLEGNYGYTF
TRBJ2-4 | NA | TRBV19 | NA | CATSTIIAKNIQYF
TRBJ2-2 | few | TRBV6-2/TRBV6-3 | NA | CASSSVFFGTGELFF
TRBJ1-2 | NA | TRBV27 | TRBD1 | CASSSRTGYGYTF
TRBJ1-2 | NA | TRBV6-5 | NA | CASSHRVLGYGYTF
TRBJ2-1 | NA | TRBV10-3 | TRBD2 | CAINSREETPPGYNEQFF